The TCR beta chain under discussion was sequenced for a study of T cell repertoires in cytomegalovirus infection. Study-level information: Recently identified HLA-C-restricted CMV epitopes and well-studied HLA-B-restricted CMV epitopes were used by the study. An indication of both CMV infection and matching HLA type came from public TCR beta signatures.

With regard to this clonotype: The antigen is unknown.

The CDR3 runs 15 residues. V was clipped by 3 bases and J by 8 bases; unmatched bases: 11. Germline V gene lookup returns CDR1 DFQATT and CDR2 SNEGSKA (reference sequence). MiXCR, run by TCRdb on the reads, gives a single entry per CDR3 protein. The sample yields a few hundred thousand distinct CDR3 sequences, about 40% seen once. Points from the study as a whole: Carriers of CMV plus the relevant HLA were identified by cumulative public TCR beta family frequency. Dominating the ex vivo response were HLA-C-restricted CMV-specific TCR beta clonotypes.

The clonotype originates from a human donor in good health (CMV status not recorded). Some clones in this sample may be carry-over from other donors' samples. The material sequenced was cultured PBMCs, taken from culture after CMV antigen stimulation. This rearrangement joins TRBV20-1 to TRBJ2-3, with 10 nucleotides matching TRBD2. The CDR3 loop reads CSASPLAGASGTQYF. The DNA for the CDR3 is TGCAGTGCTAGTCCGCTAGCGGGAGCGAGCGGTACGCAGTATTTT.